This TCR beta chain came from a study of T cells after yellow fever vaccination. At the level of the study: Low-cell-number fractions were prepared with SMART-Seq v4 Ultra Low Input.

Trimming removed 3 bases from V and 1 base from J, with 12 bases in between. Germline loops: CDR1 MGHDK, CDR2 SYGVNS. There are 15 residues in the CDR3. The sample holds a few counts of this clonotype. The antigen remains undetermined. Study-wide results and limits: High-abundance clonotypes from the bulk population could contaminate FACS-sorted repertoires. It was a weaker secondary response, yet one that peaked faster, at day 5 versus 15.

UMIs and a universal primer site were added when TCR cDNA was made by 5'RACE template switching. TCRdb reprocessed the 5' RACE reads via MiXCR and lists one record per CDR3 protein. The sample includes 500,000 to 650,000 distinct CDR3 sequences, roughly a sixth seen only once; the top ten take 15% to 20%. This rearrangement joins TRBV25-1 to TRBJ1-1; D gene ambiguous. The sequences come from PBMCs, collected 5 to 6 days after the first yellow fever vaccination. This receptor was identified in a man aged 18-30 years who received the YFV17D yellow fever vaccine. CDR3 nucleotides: TGTGCCAGCAGTGATCCCCGAGCAGGGAACACTGAAGCTTTCTTT. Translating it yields CASSDPRAGNTEAFF. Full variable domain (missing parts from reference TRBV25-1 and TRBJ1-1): EADIYQTPRYLVIGTGKKITLECSQTMGHDKMYWYQQDPGMELHLIHYSYGVNSTEKGDLSSESTVSRIRTEHFPLTLESARPSHTSQYLCASSDPRAGNTEAFFGQGTRLTVV.